This T cell receptor beta chain emerged from a study of type 1 and type 2 diabetes patients. Study overall: Donors were type 1 diabetes, type 2 diabetes, or nondiabetic controls. CD4+ or CD8+ T cells were positively selected from PBMCs with microbeads.

Each participant gave 8 to 10 milliliters of peripheral blood. V shed 3 bases and J shed 3 bases, with 14 bases lying between them. This CDR3 has 15 residues. Per the germline V gene, CDR1 is LNHDA and CDR2 is SQIVND (reference sequence). PCR was run on genomic DNA. The TCR beta CDR3 region was amplified using 30 forward and 13 reverse primers. TCRdb re-derived calls from the multiplex PCR reads in MiXCR, one entry per CDR3 protein. The sample lists 280,000 or so distinct CDR3 sequences, around 50% seen once, with roughly an eighth in the top ten. Sequenced sample: peripheral blood mononuclear cells (PBMCs). This sequence originates from a young man with type 2 diabetes. V and J are TRBV19 and TRBJ1-1; weak D call: TRBD1 (6 bases). Here the CDR3 DNA reads TGTGCCAGTAGTATCGGTAACAGGGCCTACACTGAAGCTTTCTTT. Translation: CASSIGNRAYTEAFF.